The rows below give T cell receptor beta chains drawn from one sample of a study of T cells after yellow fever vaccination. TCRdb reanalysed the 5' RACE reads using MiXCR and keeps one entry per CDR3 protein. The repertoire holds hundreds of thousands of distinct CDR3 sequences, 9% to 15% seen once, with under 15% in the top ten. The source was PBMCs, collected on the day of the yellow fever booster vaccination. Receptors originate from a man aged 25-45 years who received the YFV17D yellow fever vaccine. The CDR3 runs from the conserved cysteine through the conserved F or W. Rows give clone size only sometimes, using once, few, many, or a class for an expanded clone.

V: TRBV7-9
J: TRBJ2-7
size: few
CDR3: CASSTLPGLAYEQYF

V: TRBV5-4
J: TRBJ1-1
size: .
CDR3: CASSLGGGGNEAFF

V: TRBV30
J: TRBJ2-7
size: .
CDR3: CAWSGDRVNYEQYF

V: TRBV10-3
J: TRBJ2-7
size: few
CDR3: CAISGPRTGGSYEQYF

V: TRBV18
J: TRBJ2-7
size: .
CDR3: CASSVRGRSSTGVYEQYF

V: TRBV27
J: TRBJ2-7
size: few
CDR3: CASSYTSGAPGEQYF

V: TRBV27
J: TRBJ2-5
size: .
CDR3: CASSLRGAYQETQYF

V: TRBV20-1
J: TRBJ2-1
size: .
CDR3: CSASELAGYNEQFF

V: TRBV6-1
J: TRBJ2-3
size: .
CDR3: CASSRTGEDTQYF

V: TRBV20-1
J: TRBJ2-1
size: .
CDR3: CCARLAGEDYNEQFF

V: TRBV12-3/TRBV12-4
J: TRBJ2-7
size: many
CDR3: CASSRLAQTYEQYF

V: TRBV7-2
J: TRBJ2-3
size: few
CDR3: CASSISSSTDTQYF

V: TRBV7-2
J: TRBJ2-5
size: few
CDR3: CASSPLRGEETQYF

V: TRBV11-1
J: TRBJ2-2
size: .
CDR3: CASSLESTGLTAGELFF

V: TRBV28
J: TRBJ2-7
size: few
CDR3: CASNTVRTGWDFYEQYF

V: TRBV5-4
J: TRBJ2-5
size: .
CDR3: CASSFQGRLQETQYF

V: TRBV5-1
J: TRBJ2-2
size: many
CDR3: CASSSGGGTGELFF

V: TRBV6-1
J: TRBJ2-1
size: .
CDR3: CASVPGQGIGKSYNEQFF

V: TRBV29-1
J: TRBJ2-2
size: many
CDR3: CSVGGGAGELFF

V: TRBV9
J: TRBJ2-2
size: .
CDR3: CASSVSGSGWDTGELFF

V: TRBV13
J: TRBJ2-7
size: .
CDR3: CASSLGLGENLYELYF

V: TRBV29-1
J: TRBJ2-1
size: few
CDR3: CSVVPQGTTSYNEQFF

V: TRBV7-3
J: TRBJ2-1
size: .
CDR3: CASSLSHPPGEQFF

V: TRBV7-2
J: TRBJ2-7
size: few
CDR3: CASSTISGEQYF

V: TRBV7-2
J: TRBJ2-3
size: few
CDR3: CASSLGGLAGGPDTQYF

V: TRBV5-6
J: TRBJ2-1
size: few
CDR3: CASSLGPAGVLNEQFF

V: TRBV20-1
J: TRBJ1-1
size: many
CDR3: CSAKYRDPPAAFF

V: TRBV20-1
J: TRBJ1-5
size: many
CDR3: CSARTGQISNQPQHF

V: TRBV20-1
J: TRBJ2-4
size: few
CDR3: CSATDRVAKNIQYF

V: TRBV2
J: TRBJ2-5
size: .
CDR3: CASSEGGAGGTETQYF

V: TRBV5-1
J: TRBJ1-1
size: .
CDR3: CASSLGFGGNVEAFF

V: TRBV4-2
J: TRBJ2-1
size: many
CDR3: CASSQGSGTARLAEQFF

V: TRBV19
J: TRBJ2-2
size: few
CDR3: CASSPETGLPGELFF

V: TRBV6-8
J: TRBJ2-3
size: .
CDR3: CASSGRIDRGRGTDTQYF

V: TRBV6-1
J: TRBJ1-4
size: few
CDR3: CASNQGAYYEKLFF

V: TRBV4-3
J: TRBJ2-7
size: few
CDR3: CASSQDLGLAHNEQYF

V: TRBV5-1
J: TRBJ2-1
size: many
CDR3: CATTGLAGAHNEQFF

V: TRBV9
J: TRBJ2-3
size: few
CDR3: CASSSSTWREGEDTQYF

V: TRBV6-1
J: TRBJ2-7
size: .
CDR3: CASKTSGSYEQYF

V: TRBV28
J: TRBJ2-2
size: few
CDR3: CASSSPSGGTGELFF

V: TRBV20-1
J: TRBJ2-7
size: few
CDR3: CSGQGDSYEQYF

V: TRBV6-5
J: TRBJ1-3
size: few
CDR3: CASSYSIGEGQLGNTIYF